A selection of T cell receptor beta chains follows, all from one sample in a study of regulatory T cells in long-lasting Graves disease. Each CDR3 protein gets one entry after TCRdb re-called the multiplex PCR reads with MiXCR. The table lists 300,000 to 450,000 distinct CDR3 sequences, about 14% of them singletons. Source: peripheral blood mononuclear cells (PBMCs), taken at new diagnosis, from a patient treated with antithyroid drugs. All receptors come from a female donor with Graves disease. Both conserved end residues are part of each CDR3. D genes are given only for firm matches. Rows may omit the clone size; those that give it use once, few, many or a size class.

j_call | clone_size | d_call | v_call | cdr3_aa | cdr3_nt
TRBJ1-4 | few | . | TRBV20-1 | CSARPPGQPDEKLFF | TGCAGTGCTAGACCTCCGGGACAACCAGACGAAAAACTGTTTTTT
TRBJ1-6 | few | TRBD1 | TRBV12-5 | CASASGQGPYNSPLHF | TGTGCTAGTGCCTCGGGACAGGGCCCCTATAATTCACCCCTCCACTTT
TRBJ1-2 | few | . | TRBV27 | CASSLNLYYGYTF | TGTGCCAGCAGTCTTAACCTCTACTATGGCTACACCTTC
TRBJ1-5 | . | . | TRBV29-1 | CSVVTGPYSNQPQHF | TGCAGCGTCGTCACAGGGCCCTATAGCAATCAGCCCCAGCATTTT
TRBJ2-1 | few | TRBD2 | TRBV5-4 | CASSSVTSGSYNEQFF | TGTGCCAGCAGCTCGGTAACTAGCGGGAGCTACAATGAGCAGTTCTTC
TRBJ1-3 | many | TRBD1 | TRBV2 | CATKRDRSSGNTIYF | TGTGCCACAAAGAGGGACAGGAGCTCTGGAAACACCATATATTTT
TRBJ2-1 | many | TRBD2 | TRBV6-1 | CASSESGTSGRANEQFF | TGTGCCAGCAGTGAATCCGGGACTAGCGGGAGGGCCAATGAGCAGTTCTTC
TRBJ1-1 | . | . | TRBV7-8 | CASSLRGMTEAFF | TGTGCCAGCAGCTTAAGGGGGATGACTGAAGCTTTCTTT
TRBJ1-2 | many | . | TRBV5-1 | CASSQSGGQDGYTF | TGCGCCAGCAGCCAATCGGGGGGTCAGGATGGCTACACCTTC
TRBJ2-1 | many | . | TRBV28 | CASSFQREYNEQFF | TGTGCCAGCAGTTTTCAACGGGAGTACAATGAGCAGTTCTTC
TRBJ1-2 | . | TRBD1 | TRBV18 | CASSPWDRPGYTF | TGTGCCAGCTCACCTTGGGACAGGCCTGGCTACACCTTC
TRBJ2-2 | many | . | TRBV3-1 | CASSLHGRGAGELFF | TGTGCCAGCAGCCTCCACGGTAGGGGAGCCGGGGAGCTGTTTTTT
TRBJ2-5 | many | TRBD1 | TRBV12-3/TRBV12-4 | CASSLPRRGTAKETQYF | TGTGCCAGCAGTTTACCACGCCGTGGGACAGCGAAAGAGACCCAGTACTTC
TRBJ1-3 | . | TRBD1 | TRBV29-1 | CSVEGGTGSYF | TGCAGCGTTGAAGGTGGGACAGGCAGTTATTTT
TRBJ2-1 | many | . | TRBV20-1 | CSAKSGANSLTYNEQFF | TGCAGTGCTAAATCCGGGGCCAACTCACTCACCTACAATGAGCAGTTCTTC
TRBJ2-1 | many | . | TRBV7-9 | CASSSTGSLLNYNEQFF | TGTGCCAGCAGCTCAACAGGGTCGCTACTTAACTACAATGAGCAGTTCTTC
TRBJ2-7 | many | TRBD1 | TRBV28 | CASSFLDRVEQYF | TGTGCCAGCAGTTTCCTGGACAGGGTCGAGCAGTACTTC
TRBJ2-4 | many | TRBD2 | TRBV20-1 | CSAKRTSGGNIQYF | TGCAGTGCAAAGAGGACTAGCGGGGGCAACATTCAGTACTTC
TRBJ2-5 | . | . | TRBV6-2/TRBV6-3 | CASSEGAGAGETQYF | TGTGCCAGCAGTGAAGGGGCAGGGGCGGGAGAGACCCAGTACTTC
TRBJ1-1 | many | . | TRBV9 | CASSVAQMNTEAFF | TGTGCCAGCAGCGTGGCACAGATGAACACTGAAGCTTTCTTT
TRBJ1-1 | many | . | TRBV4-3 | CASGWDTLNTEAFF | TGCGCCAGCGGTTGGGACACCCTGAACACTGAAGCTTTCTTT
TRBJ2-1 | many | . | TRBV7-6 | CASSLVGGALIEQFF | TGTGCCAGCAGCTTGGTGGGCGGGGCTTTAATAGAGCAGTTCTTC
TRBJ1-1 | . | TRBD1 | TRBV18 | CASSTTGDGNTEAFF | TGTGCCAGCTCGACGACAGGGGATGGGAACACTGAAGCTTTCTTT